This note documents a single TCR beta chain sequence. In the original analysis: Reference gene primers were amplified, and this amplification served to estimate nucleated cell counts. Profiled with immunoSEQ multiplex PCR; TCRdb holds only in-frame clones, not every one. The V and J calls and the clone size are those of that table, but D and trimming were determined from the DNA. The table records some 250,000 clones, 70% to 90% of them present only once. The data originate from a study of blood T cell repertoires in COVID-19. Study as a whole: The origin of the acute and convalescent COVID-19 samples was the United States, Italy and Spain. PBMCs, B-cell-depleted T cells, or T cells provided the cDNA or gDNA that made up the material.

The sequence was obtained from a woman in her 30s with acute or convalescent COVID-19. The sample consisted of peripheral blood.

For the CDR3, the DNA is TGTGCCAGCGTCAACCCCTCTAGCGGGAGTATCAGTGGTGAGCAGTTCTTC. It codes for CASVNPSSGSISGEQFF. The V and J genes are TRBV7-9 and TRBJ2-1; 10 nucleotides line up with TRBD2. Germline CDR1 and CDR2: SEHNR and FQNEAQ (reference sequence). V shed 8 bases and J 9 bases; nucleotides not matched to a gene: 19. CDR3 length equals 17 residues.